These 18 T cell receptor beta chains came from one sample sequenced in a study of Ad26.COV2.S vaccination and SARS-CoV-2 variants. TCRdb's copy holds only in-frame clones and misses some; the assay was immunoSEQ multiplex PCR. The data hold more than 300,000 clones, with about 82% observed a single time. This sample's treatment: roughly 20 received Ad26.COV2.S at low or high dose, single or two shots; roughly 5 received placebo; per-sample allocation not given. Day 63 after the first vaccine or placebo injection was the time point for sampling. The sample in question was peripheral blood, obtained in a trial of Ad26.COV2.S vaccine versus placebo. Receptors were obtained from a person aged 18-60 years who received the Ad26.COV2.S COVID-19 vaccine or a placebo.

The V gene is TRBV5-1, the J gene TRBJ1-2; 7 bases are a match to TRBD1. Losses at the gene ends were 3 bases for V and 9 bases for J; bases not matched to a gene: 5. There are 12 residues in the CDR3. Germline CDR1 reads SGHRS; CDR2 reads YFSETQ. In DNA, the CDR3 is TGCGCCAGCAGCTACCTGGACAGGAGCTACACCTTC. Translation gives CASSYLDRSYTF.

A remark on this clone: Other DNA sequences in this specimen translate into the identical CDR3. CDR3 nucleotides: TGTGCCAGCAGCTTACAGGGGGCTGGTGAAAAACTGTTTTTT. It encodes CASSLQGAGEKLFF. V and J are TRBV7-2 and TRBJ1-4; 8 bases match TRBD1. The CDR3 covers 14 residues. Trimming cost V 2 bases and J 7 bases; bases outside gene matches: 3. Looked up from germline, CDR1 is SGHTA and CDR2 is FQGNSA.

This chain uses TRBV11-3 with TRBJ2-2; 11 positions match TRBD1. From germline, CDR1 is SGHNT and CDR2 YENEEA. CDR3 length equals 16 residues. V dropped 4 bases and J dropped 4; count of bases not matched to a gene: 5. CDR3: CASSSGTGGRTGELFF. In DNA, the CDR3 is TGTGCCAGCAGCTCCGGGACAGGGGGTCGCACCGGGGAGCTGTTTTTT.

V gene TRBV3-1 (or the pseudogene TRBV3-2) combines with J gene TRBJ1-2; D is unclear. The CDR3 totals 15 residues. Germline assignment: CDR1 LGHDT and CDR2 YNNKEL (reference sequence). V lost 1 base to trimming and J lost 8 bases, with 17 bases between them. CDR3 bases: TGTGCCAGCAGCCAAGGCCCCCAATTAAGTTCGGGCTACACCTTC. Translating it yields CASSQGPQLSSGYTF.

Details on this clone: Sequence at one end of the junction differs from germline and may be a read error. J is TRBJ2-5 and V is TRBV7-7; 10 bases line up with TRBD2. The CDR3 extends over 16 amino acids. Germline V gene data show CDR1 as SSHAT and CDR2 as FNYEAQ (reference sequence). CDR3 bases: TGTGCTAGCAGCCCCGTTAGCGGGGGGCTGCAAGAGACCCAGTACTTC. Encoded protein: CASSPVSGGLQETQYF.

This rearrangement joins TRBV7-2 to TRBJ1-2; 10 nucleotides match TRBD1. Germline lookup yields CDR1 SGHTA and CDR2 FQGNSA. The J segment lost 8 bases and the V segment lost 4 bases, leaving 10 bases of the junction unmatched. This CDR3 has 15 amino acids. DNA of the CDR3: TGTGCCAGCAGCTCTACTACCGGGACAGGGGACGGCTACACCTTC. It translates to CASSSTTGTGDGYTF. The full variable domain, its missing parts supplied by reference TRBV7-2 and TRBJ1-2, is GAGVSQSPSNKVTEKGKDVELRCDPISGHTALYWYRQSLGQGLEFLIYFQGNSAPDKSGLPSDRFSAERTGGSVSTLTIQRTQQEDSAVYLCASSSTTGTGDGYTFGSGTRLTVV.

This chain joins TRBV11-2 and TRBJ2-3, with 8 bases aligning to TRBD1. Germline V CDR1 and CDR2: SGHAT, FQNNGV. The CDR3 consists of 16 residues. After removal of 5 bases from V and 3 bases from J, the junction contained 10 bases not matched to a gene. CDR3 sequence (DNA): TGTGCCAGCAGCCAAGGAACAGGGGGGAGGACAGATACGCAGTATTTT. Translated, it gives CASSQGTGGRTDTQYF.

The CDR3 sequence is CAIGEGSSTYTF. The DNA of the CDR3 is TGTGCCATTGGAGAGGGGAGTAGTACCTACACCTTC. The rearrangement joins TRBV19 to TRBJ1-2, with D possibly TRBD1 on 5 matching bases. Germline CDR1 and CDR2: LNHDA and SQIVND (reference sequence). V was clipped by 10 bases and J by 10 bases, with 19 bases between them. The CDR3 consists of 12 residues.

The chain recombines TRBV3-1 (or the pseudogene TRBV3-2) with TRBJ1-2; D is unresolved. CDR1 and CDR2 (germline): LGHDT, YNNKEL (reference sequence). V lost 3 bases to trimming and J lost 6 bases, with 14 bases between them. The CDR3 totals 14 residues. CDR3 region: CASSHLRTPHGYTF. The CDR3 coding sequence is TGTGCCAGCAGCCACCTCCGGACGCCCCATGGCTACACCTTC.

The chain employs TRBV3-1 (or the pseudogene TRBV3-2) and TRBJ2-1; D is possibly TRBD2 (6 bases). The V gene lost 4 bases and the J gene lost 5 bases, with 18 bases spanning the gap. The CDR3 is 16 residues long. Germline CDR1 is LGHDT and CDR2 is YNNKEL (reference sequence). The CDR3 DNA reads as TGTGCCAGCAGCCTACACGGGCGGGATTGGGACAATGAGCAGTTCTTC. Translated: CASSLHGRDWDNEQFF.

The V and J genes are TRBV7-8 and TRBJ2-3; weak D call: TRBD1 (5 bases). Germline loops: CDR1 SGHVS, CDR2 FQNEAQ. The V end was cut by 5 bases, the J end by 5 bases, with 20 bases between. The CDR3 covers 16 residues. The CDR3 loop is CASSPSVAGNVDTQYF. In DNA, the CDR3 is TGTGCCAGCAGCCCTTCAGTGGCAGGGAATGTAGATACGCAGTATTTT.

This chain uses TRBV6-5 with TRBJ1-2, with a possible D match to TRBD1 (6 bases). V was clipped by 5 bases and J by 4 bases, with 11 bases between them. This CDR3 region has 13 residues. The germline V gene encodes CDR1 MNHEY and CDR2 SVGAGI. This chain's CDR3 is CASSTDRFYGYTF. The CDR3 region has the DNA TGTGCCAGCAGTACCGACAGGTTCTATGGCTACACCTTC.

This clone was counted a single time. The V call is TRBV7-2, the J call TRBJ2-6; TRBD1 matches at 9 bases. Germline V CDR1 and CDR2: SGHTA, FQGNSA. There are 17 residues in the CDR3. Trimming cost V 5 bases and J 1 base; bases outside gene matches: 6. This CDR3 is CASSPGTGKSGANVLTF. CDR3 nucleotides: TGTGCCAGCAGCCCTGGGACAGGGAAGTCTGGGGCCAACGTCCTGACTTTC.

The chain recombines TRBV5-1 with TRBJ1-3; D is possibly TRBD1 (5 bases). CDR1 is SGHRS and CDR2 is YFSETQ in the germline V gene. V lost 4 bases and J lost 2, with 22 bases in between. This CDR3 is built from 18 residues. The CDR3 is CASSPRRGPATAGNTIYF. The CDR3 DNA sequence: TGCGCCAGCAGCCCGCGACGGGGACCAGCGACGGCTGGAAACACCATATATTTT. The variable domain in full, with the rest retrieved from reference TRBV5-1 and TRBJ1-3, is KAGVTQTPRYLIKTRGQQVTLSCSPISGHRSVSWYQQTPGQGLQFLFEYFSETQRNKGNFPGRFSGRQFSNSRSEMNVSTLELGDSALYLCASSPRRGPATAGNTIYFGEGSWLTVV.

This chain uses TRBV18 with TRBJ2-1; the D gene is possibly TRBD2 (5 bases). CDR1 and CDR2 from the germline V gene are KGHSH and LQKENI. V shed 7 bases and J shed 6 bases, with 13 bases lying between them. CDR3 length equals 13 residues. The CDR3: CASCEGTANEQFF. The CDR3 DNA reads TGTGCCAGCTGCGAGGGAACAGCCAATGAGCAGTTCTTC.

The rearrangement joins TRBV29-1 to TRBJ2-5, with D perhaps matching TRBD2 (6 bases). CDR3 length: 15 amino acids. Trimming took 1 base from V and 4 from J, leaving 16 bases between them. In germline, CDR1 is SQVTM, CDR2 ANQGSEA. The CDR3 coding sequence is TGCAGCGTTGAAGTCGCGGGACTTAAGAGAGAGACCCAGTACTTC. Its translation: CSVEVAGLKRETQYF.

The rearrangement joins TRBV10-3 to TRBJ2-3; 9 bases fit TRBD1. The CDR3 is 13 amino acids. Per the germline V gene, CDR1 is ENHRY and CDR2 is SYGVKD. Trimming cost V 6 bases and J 5 bases; bases outside gene matches: 3. The CDR3 reads CAIRGDREDTQYF. The CDR3 DNA reads as TGTGCCATCAGGGGGGACAGGGAAGATACGCAGTATTTT.

Worth noting for this clone: This sample also contains other DNA sequences that code for the same CDR3. The chain combines TRBV18 with TRBJ1-6, with D perhaps matching TRBD1 (5 bases). Trimming took off 1 base at V and 7 bases at J, with 5 bases between the two ends. CDR1 is KGHSH, CDR2 LQKENI, per germline. The CDR3 covers 13 residues. DNA for the CDR3: TGTGCCAGCTCACCACAGGGGAATTCACCCCTCCACTTT. As protein: CASSPQGNSPLHF.